The clone carrying this T cell receptor (beta chain) was observed many times. As yet, its antigen is unknown. No cell sorting was done before RNA was extracted from the tissue. This sample stems from a study of tumor and adjacent non-tumor tissue in lung cancer. The V segment lost 7 bases and the J segment 7 bases; nucleotides outside the gene matches: 12. Germline CDR1 SQVTM, CDR2 ANQGSEA. There are 13 residues in the CDR3. Whole-study results and caveats: Shorter survival was associated with higher TCR diversity in tumors.

A modified ARM-PCR protocol with three rounds of nested PCR amplified TCRbeta. In TCRdb, the multiplex PCR reads were re-called with MiXCR into one record per CDR3 protein. The data show 200,000 to 250,000 distinct CDR3 sequences, 71% seen once. V gene TRBV29-1 combines with J gene TRBJ2-7; 8 bases line up with TRBD1. This sequence was found in a man aged 55 to 70 with non-small cell lung cancer. Specimen: lung tumor tissue. CDR3 loop: CSGAGTGGQEQYF. Here the CDR3 DNA reads TGCAGCGGTGCCGGGACAGGCGGTCAAGAGCAGTACTTC.